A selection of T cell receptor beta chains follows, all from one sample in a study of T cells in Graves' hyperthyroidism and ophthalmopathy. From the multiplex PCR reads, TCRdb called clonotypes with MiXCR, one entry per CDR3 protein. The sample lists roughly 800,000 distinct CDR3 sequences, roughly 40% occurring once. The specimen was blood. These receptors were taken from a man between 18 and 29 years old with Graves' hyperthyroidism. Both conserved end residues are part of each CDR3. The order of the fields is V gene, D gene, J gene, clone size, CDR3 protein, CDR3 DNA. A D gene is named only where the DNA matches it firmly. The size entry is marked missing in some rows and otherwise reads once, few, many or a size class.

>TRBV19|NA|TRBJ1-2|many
CAIPVDYTF
TGTGCCATTCCCGTTGACTACACCTTC
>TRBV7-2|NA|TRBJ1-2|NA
CARLARAPFFDYGYTF
TGTGCCAGGCTGGCCAGGGCGCCCTTTTTTGATTATGGCTACACCTTC
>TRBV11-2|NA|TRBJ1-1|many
CASLNTEAFF
TGTGCAAGCCTGAACACTGAAGCTTTCTTT
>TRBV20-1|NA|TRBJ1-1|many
CSAVRENTEAFF
TGCAGTGCTGTCCGGGAGAACACTGAAGCTTTCTTT
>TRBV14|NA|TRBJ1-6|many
CASSLWEVSPLHF
TGTGCCAGCAGCCTATGGGAGGTCTCACCCCTCCACTTT
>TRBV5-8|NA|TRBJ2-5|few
CASSLLADIETQYF
TGTGCCAGCAGCTTGTTGGCAGATATAGAGACCCAGTACTTC
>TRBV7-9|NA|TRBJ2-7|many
CASSSLQERQYF
TGTGCCAGCAGCTCCCTCCAGGAGCGGCAGTACTTC
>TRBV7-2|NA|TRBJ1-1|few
CASSSTVGTEAFF
TGTGCCAGCAGCTCGACAGTGGGCACTGAAGCTTTCTTT
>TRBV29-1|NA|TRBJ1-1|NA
CSAHKLLTGNSGLNTQAFF
TGCAGCGCCCACAAACTTCTCACAGGGAACTCTGGCCTGAACACTCAAGCTTTCTTT
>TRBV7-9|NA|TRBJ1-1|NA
CASNLLDRSEVFF
TGTGCCAGCAACCTCCTCGACAGGTCTGAAGTTTTCTTT
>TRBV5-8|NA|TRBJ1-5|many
CASSLRDQPQHF
TGTGCCAGCAGCTTGCGGGATCAGCCCCAGCATTTT
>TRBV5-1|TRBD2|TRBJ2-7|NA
CASTPTRLADTYEQYF
TGCGCCAGCACCCCAACGAGACTAGCGGATACCTACGAGCAGTACTTC
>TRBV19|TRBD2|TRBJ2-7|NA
CASSITWGAGGSYEQYF
TGTGCCAGTAGTATAACGTGGGGTGCGGGAGGATCCTACGAGCAGTACTTC
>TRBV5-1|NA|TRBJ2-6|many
CASSPGHSGANVLTF
TGTGCCAGCAGCCCGGGGCACTCTGGGGCCAACGTCCTGACTTTC
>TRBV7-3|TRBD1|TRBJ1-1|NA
CASRYGTGNAEAFF
TGTGCCAGCAGATATGGGACAGGGAACGCTGAAGCTTTCTTT
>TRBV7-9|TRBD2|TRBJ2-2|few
CASSLALAGGAGELFF
TGTGCCAGCAGCTTAGCACTAGCGGGAGGTGCCGGGGAGCTGTTTTTT
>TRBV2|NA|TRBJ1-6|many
CASSESTGNSLHF
TGTGCCAGCAGTGAATCTACAGGGAATTCCCTCCACTTT
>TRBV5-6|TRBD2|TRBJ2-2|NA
CASSLISAGANGELFF
TGTGCCAGCAGTTTAATTTCAGCGGGGGCGAACGGGGAGCTGTTTTTT
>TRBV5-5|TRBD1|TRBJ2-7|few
CASSLRAGGVYEQYF
TGTGCCAGCAGCTTAAGGGCAGGGGGCGTCTACGAGCAGTACTTC
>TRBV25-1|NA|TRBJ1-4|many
CASSEDDEKLFF
TGTGCCAGCAGTGAAGATGATGAAAAACTGTTTTTT
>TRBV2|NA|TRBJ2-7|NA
CASSFPGGFEQYF
TGTGCCAGCAGTTTTCCCGGGGGATTCGAGCAGTACTTC
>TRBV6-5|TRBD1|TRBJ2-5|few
CASRAGTGGRETQYF
TGTGCCAGCAGAGCCGGGACAGGGGGCAGGGAGACCCAGTACTTC
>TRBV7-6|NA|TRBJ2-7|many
CASSSWDNYEQYF
TGTGCCAGCAGCTCCTGGGACAACTACGAGCAGTACTTC
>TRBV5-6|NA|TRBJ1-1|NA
CASSGGMGRKTEAFF
TGTGCCAGCAGCGGCGGGATGGGAAGAAAAACTGAAGCTTTCTTT
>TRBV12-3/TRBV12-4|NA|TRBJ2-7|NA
CASSARAGDRLPYEQYF
TGTGCCAGCAGTGCTCGAGCTGGGGATAGGCTCCCCTACGAGCAGTACTTC
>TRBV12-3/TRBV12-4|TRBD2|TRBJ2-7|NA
CASSPGLAGPQQYF
TGTGCCAGCAGCCCAGGACTAGCGGGACCACAGCAGTACTTC
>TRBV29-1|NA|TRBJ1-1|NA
CSVSWVEAFF
TGCAGCGTTTCCTGGGTTGAAGCTTTCTTT
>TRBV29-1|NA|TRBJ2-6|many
CSVEGEPGANVLTF
TGCAGCGTTGAGGGGGAACCTGGGGCCAACGTCCTGACTTTC
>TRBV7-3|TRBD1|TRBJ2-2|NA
CASSAKGTGVTGELFF
TGTGCCAGCAGCGCAAAAGGGACAGGGGTCACCGGGGAGCTGTTTTTT
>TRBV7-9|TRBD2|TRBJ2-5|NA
CAITGRQGEETQYF
TGTGCCATCACCGGGAGGCAGGGCGAAGAGACCCAGTACTTC
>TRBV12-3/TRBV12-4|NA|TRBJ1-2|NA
CASSPPGPDGYTF
TGTGCCAGCAGTCCCCCAGGCCCGGATGGCTACACCTTC
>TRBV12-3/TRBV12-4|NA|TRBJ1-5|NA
CASSQVNQPQHF
TGTGCCAGCAGTCAAGTCAATCAGCCCCAGCATTTT
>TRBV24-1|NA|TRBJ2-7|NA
CASSWAQRWPYEQCF
TGTGCCAGCAGTTGGGCGCAGAGATGGCCCTACGAGCAGTGCTTC
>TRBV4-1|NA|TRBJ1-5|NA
CASSQQTGVGNQPQHF
TGCGCCAGCAGCCAACAGACAGGCGTCGGCAATCAGCCCCAGCATTTT
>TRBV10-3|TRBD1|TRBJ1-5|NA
CAISETGTQPQHF
TGTGCCATCAGCGAGACAGGGACTCAGCCCCAGCATTTT
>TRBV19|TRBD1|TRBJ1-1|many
CASSPGQGSEAFF
TGTGCCAGTAGTCCCGGACAGGGGTCTGAAGCTTTCTTT
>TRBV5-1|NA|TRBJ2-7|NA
CASSQGTFPYEQYF
TGCGCCAGCAGCCAGGGGACGTTTCCCTACGAGCAGTACTTC
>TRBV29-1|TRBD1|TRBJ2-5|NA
CSAGDRGETQYF
TGCAGCGCGGGTGACAGGGGAGAGACCCAGTACTTC
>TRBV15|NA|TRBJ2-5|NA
CAASSGNVETQYF
TGTGCCGCATCATCAGGGAACGTAGAGACCCAGTACTTC
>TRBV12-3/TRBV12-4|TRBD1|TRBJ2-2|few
CASRLTGVNTGELFF
TGTGCCAGCAGATTGACAGGGGTGAACACCGGGGAGCTGTTTTTT
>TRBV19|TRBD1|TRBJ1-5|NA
CASSKDTGGNQPQHF
TGTGCCAGTAGTAAGGATACAGGGGGTAATCAGCCCCAGCATTTT
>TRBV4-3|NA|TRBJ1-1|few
CASSQDVRYTEAFF
TGCGCCAGCAGCCAAGATGTCCGTTACACTGAAGCTTTCTTT
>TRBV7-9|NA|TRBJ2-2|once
CAGSFSSGELFF
TGTGCCGGCAGCTTTTCGAGCGGGGAGCTGTTTTTT
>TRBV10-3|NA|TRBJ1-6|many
CAISESGAGNSPLHF
TGTGCCATCAGTGAGTCCGGGGCCGGGAATTCACCCCTCCACTTT
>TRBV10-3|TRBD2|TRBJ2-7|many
CAISDRRGNYEQYF
TGTGCCATCAGTGATAGGCGGGGGAACTACGAGCAGTACTTC